A selection of T cell receptor beta chains follows, all from one sample in a study of CD8 T cells in cerebrospinal fluid in Alzheimer's disease. TCRdb reanalyzed the 10x single-cell sequencing reads and collapses them to one entry per CDR3 protein, without DNA. The sample has just under 1,500 distinct CDR3 sequences. What was sequenced was cerebrospinal fluid. Receptor source: a human donor with Alzheimer's disease. Both conserved end residues are part of each CDR3. Fields, in order: clone size, CDR3 length, J gene, V gene, CDR3 protein. A clone size is listed for some rows: how often the clone was seen (once, few, many), or a class if it is expanded.

>medium-sized|15|TRBJ1-1|TRBV6-2/TRBV6-3
CASSYLRTGNTEAFF
>medium-sized|14|TRBJ2-7|TRBV29-1
CSVGGQGSIYEQYF
>large|14|TRBJ2-3|TRBV28
CASSLPGGSDTQYF
>medium-sized|17|TRBJ1-2|TRBV6-5
CASSYSMLPGQENGYTF
>large|14|TRBJ2-7|TRBV18
CASSPQGYSYEQYF
>medium-sized|13|TRBJ1-2|TRBV30
CAWSGTGFYGYTF
>large|14|TRBJ1-1|TRBV3-1
CASSQGRVSTEAFF
>.|14|TRBJ2-1|TRBV5-1
CASSWGTGANEQFF
>medium-sized|17|TRBJ1-6|TRBV6-5
CASSGQGTSSYNSPLHF
>medium-sized|15|TRBJ1-5|TRBV15
CATSRFQGQGQPQHF
>medium-sized|13|TRBJ1-4|TRBV18
CASSTATNEKLFF
>large|15|TRBJ2-2|TRBV6-5
CASSYEGTNTGELFF
>medium-sized|13|TRBJ1-1|TRBV6-6
CASMRGLGTEAFF
>large|15|TRBJ2-3|TRBV24-1
CATSGTSGNTDTQYF
>large|14|TRBJ1-2|TRBV27
CASSLQGGNYGYTF
>medium-sized|18|TRBJ2-2|TRBV6-6
CASSYLSVGLENTGELFF
>medium-sized|15|TRBJ1-2|TRBV20-1
CSARDLGRGNYGYTF
>medium-sized|14|TRBJ2-7|TRBV5-6
CASSLQRNPYEQYF
>medium-sized|14|TRBJ1-1|TRBV20-1
CSARTGGSGTEAFF
>medium-sized|19|TRBJ1-4|TRBV21-1
CASSTEGSGQMVQYEKLFF
>large|15|TRBJ2-5|TRBV3-1
CASSPSDRSQETQYF